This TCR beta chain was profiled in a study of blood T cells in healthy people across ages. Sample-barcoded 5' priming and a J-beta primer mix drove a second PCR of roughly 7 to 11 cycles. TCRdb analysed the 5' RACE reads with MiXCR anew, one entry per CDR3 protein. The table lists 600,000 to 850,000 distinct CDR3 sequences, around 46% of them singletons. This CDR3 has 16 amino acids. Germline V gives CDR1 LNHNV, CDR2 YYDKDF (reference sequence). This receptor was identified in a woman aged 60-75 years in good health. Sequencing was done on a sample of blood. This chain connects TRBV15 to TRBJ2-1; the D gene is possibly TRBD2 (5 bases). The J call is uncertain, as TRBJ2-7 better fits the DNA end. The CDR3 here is CATNSPDLSSYNEQYF. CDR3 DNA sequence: TGTGCCACCAACAGTCCGGACTTGAGCTCCTACAATGAGCAGTACTTC.